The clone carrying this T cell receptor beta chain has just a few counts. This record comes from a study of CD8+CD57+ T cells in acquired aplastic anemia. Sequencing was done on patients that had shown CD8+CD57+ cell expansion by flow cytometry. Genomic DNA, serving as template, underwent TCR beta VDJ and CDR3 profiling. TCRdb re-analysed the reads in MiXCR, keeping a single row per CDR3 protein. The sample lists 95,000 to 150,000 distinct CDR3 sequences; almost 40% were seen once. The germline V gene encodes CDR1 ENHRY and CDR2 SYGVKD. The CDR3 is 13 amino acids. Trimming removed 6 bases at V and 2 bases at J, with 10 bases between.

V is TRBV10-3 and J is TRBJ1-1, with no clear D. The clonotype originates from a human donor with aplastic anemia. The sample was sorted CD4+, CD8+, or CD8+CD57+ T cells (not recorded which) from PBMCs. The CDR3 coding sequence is TGTGCCATCAGGACGGACGGCAACACTGAAGCTTTCTTT. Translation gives CAIRTDGNTEAFF.